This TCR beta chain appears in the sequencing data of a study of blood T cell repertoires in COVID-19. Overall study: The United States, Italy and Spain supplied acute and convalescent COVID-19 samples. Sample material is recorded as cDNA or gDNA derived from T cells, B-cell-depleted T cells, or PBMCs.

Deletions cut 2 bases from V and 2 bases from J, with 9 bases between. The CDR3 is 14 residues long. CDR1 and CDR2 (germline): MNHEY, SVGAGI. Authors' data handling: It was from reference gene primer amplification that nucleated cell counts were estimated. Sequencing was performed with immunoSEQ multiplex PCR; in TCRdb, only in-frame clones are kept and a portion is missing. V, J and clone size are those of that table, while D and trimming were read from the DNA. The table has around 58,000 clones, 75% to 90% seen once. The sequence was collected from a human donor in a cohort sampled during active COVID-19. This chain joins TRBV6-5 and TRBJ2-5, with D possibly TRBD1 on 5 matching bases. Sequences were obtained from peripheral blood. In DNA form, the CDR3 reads TGTGCCAGCAGTTACGGTGGGGCTCAAGAGACCCAGTACTTC. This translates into CASSYGGAQETQYF.